A single sample is the source of the 14 T cell receptor beta chains below, sequenced in a study of blood T cells in healthy people across ages. The authors ran a second PCR of about 7 to 12 cycles using a sample-barcoded 5' primer and a J-beta primer mix. MiXCR, run by TCRdb on the 5' RACE reads, gives a single entry per CDR3 protein. The table records 1.5 million to 2 million distinct CDR3 sequences, roughly 50% of them present only once. The sample was blood. These receptors came from a woman between 35 and 50 years old in good health.

The chain combines TRBV7-2 with TRBJ2-7; D is uncertain. The CDR3 covers 14 residues. V was shortened by 3 bases and J by 0 bases, with 9 bases between the two germline ends. Germline values: CDR1 SGHTA, CDR2 FQGNSA. The CDR3 is CASSFGRTSYEQYF. The CDR3 region has the DNA TGTGCCAGCAGCTTCGGACGGACCTCCTACGAGCAGTACTTC.

This clonotype was recorded once. The chain uses TRBV27 and TRBJ2-1; TRBD2 aligns across 10 bases. The V gene end was trimmed by 5 bases and the J gene end by 5 bases; junction bases not matched to a gene: 9. CDR3 length: 16 amino acids. CDR1 and CDR2 (germline): MNHEY, SMNVEV (reference sequence). The DNA for the CDR3 is TGTGCCAGCAGTCATGTAGCGGGGGGCCCAAACAATGAGCAGTTCTTC. Protein product: CASSHVAGGPNNEQFF.

The genes are TRBV14 and TRBJ1-2; possible D gene TRBD1, 6 bases. V dropped 4 bases and J dropped 7 bases, with 13 bases sitting between them. Germline CDR1 SGHDN, CDR2 FVKESK. This CDR3 comprises 13 residues. CDR3 coding DNA: TGTGCCAGCAGCCGGGAAACAGGGTTTGGCTACACCTTC. Its protein is CASSRETGFGYTF.

This chain links TRBV5-1 with TRBJ2-3; maybe TRBD1 (6 bases). The germline V gene has CDR1 SGHRS and CDR2 YFSETQ. The ends were cut back, 3 bases at V and 3 bases at J, with 8 bases in the middle. The CDR3 contains 13 residues. This CDR3 is CASSWTETDTQYF. The CDR3 DNA is TGCGCCAGCAGCTGGACAGAGACAGATACGCAGTATTTT.

This chain connects TRBV11-3 to TRBJ2-5; D possibly corresponds to TRBD1 (6 bases). The ends were cut back, 5 bases at V and 3 bases at J, with 13 bases in the middle. Per germline, CDR1 SGHNT and CDR2 YENEEA. CDR3 length equals 14 residues. The CDR3 coding sequence is TGTGCCAGCAGCCCTGGACAGACCGAAGAGACCCAGTACTTC. It translates to CASSPGQTEETQYF.

Written as DNA, the CDR3 is TGTGCCAGCAGTCGTGTTGTGGGGTCATATTACAATGAGCAGTTCTTC. Translated: CASSRVVGSYYNEQFF. The rearrangement links TRBV27 to TRBJ2-1, with unresolved D. Trimming took 5 bases from V and 4 from J, leaving 18 bases between them. The CDR3 length is 16 residues. The germline CDR1 and CDR2 sequences are MNHEY and SMNVEV (reference sequence).

V and J are TRBV5-1 and TRBJ2-1; D is uncertain. The V gene's germline CDR1 is SGHRS and CDR2 YFSETQ. This CDR3 contains 14 residues. V was trimmed by 0 bases and J by 10 bases, leaving 14 bases between them. In DNA form, the CDR3 reads TGCGCCAGCAGCTTGGACGGCAAACCCTACGAGCAGTTCTTC. Residues: CASSLDGKPYEQFF.

The CDR3 DNA is TGTGCCAGCAGTTTTGCTAGCGGGGCCGGCAATGAGCAGTTCTTC. As protein: CASSFASGAGNEQFF. J is TRBJ2-1 and V is TRBV27, with 9 bases fitting TRBD2. V shed 3 bases, J shed 6 bases, and the junction held 6 bases outside the gene matches. Germline assignment: CDR1 MNHEY and CDR2 SMNVEV (reference sequence). CDR3 length: 15 residues.

The sample holds a few counts of this clonotype. The J gene is TRBJ2-5, the V gene TRBV20-1; TRBD2 is a possible D gene (5 bases). V dropped 6 bases and J dropped 5 bases, with 13 bases sitting between them. From germline, CDR1 is DFQATT and CDR2 SNEGSKA (reference sequence). The CDR3 has 12 residues. As DNA, the CDR3 is TGCAGTGCCAGACGGGGTGTGGAGACCCAGTACTTC. This sequence encodes CSARRGVETQYF.

The rearrangement links TRBV11-2 to TRBJ1-5; 8 positions match TRBD1. Trimming took 2 bases from V and 6 from J; bases not matched to a gene: 12. CDR3 length: 17 amino acids. Germline CDR1 reads SGHAT; CDR2 reads FQNNGV. DNA for the CDR3: TGTGCCAGCAGCTTACTGTCGACAGGGGCGCACAGTCAGCCCCAGCATTTT. Its protein is CASSLLSTGAHSQPQHF.

This chain joins TRBV28 and TRBJ2-4; 7 bases are shared with TRBD2. The ends lost 7 bases at V and 5 bases at J; junction bases unmatched: 8. The CDR3 has 14 amino acids. The germline V gene has CDR1 MDHEN and CDR2 SYDVKM. CDR3 sequence reads: CASTTGGSQNIQYF. CDR3 DNA sequence: TGTGCCAGCACCACCGGGGGGTCCCAAAACATTCAGTACTTC.

The gene calls are TRBV27 and TRBJ2-2; 7 bases are shared with TRBD1. Germline values: CDR1 MNHEY, CDR2 SMNVEV (reference sequence). The CDR3 covers 15 residues. Losses at the gene ends were 8 bases for V and 0 bases for J; bases not matched to a gene: 6. The CDR3 here is CASALGTANTGELFF. CDR3 nucleotide sequence: TGTGCCAGCGCTTTAGGGACAGCGAACACCGGGGAGCTGTTTTTT.

Worth noting for this clonotype: This may be a read error: a much more frequent sequence differs by one nucleotide. The chain is built from TRBV6-6 and TRBJ1-1, with a possible D match to TRBD1 (5 bases). This CDR3 region has 14 residues. Germline loops: CDR1 MNHNY, CDR2 SVGAGI (reference sequence). V was trimmed by 0 bases and J by 3 bases, leaving 8 bases between them. The CDR3 protein is CASSYSEGYTEAFF. The DNA of the CDR3 is TGTGCCAGCAGTTACTCGGAGGGGTACACTGAAGCTTTCTTT.

This clonotype was counted a few times. The chain uses TRBV7-2 and TRBJ2-5, with D possibly TRBD1 on 6 matching bases. The J call may be faulty, since TRBJ2-7 better matches the DNA end. This CDR3 is 15 amino acids long. From germline, CDR1 is SGHTA and CDR2 FQGNSA. Here the CDR3 reads CASSRAGTSFNEQYF. Here the CDR3 DNA reads TGTGCCAGCAGTCGTGCCGGGACAAGTTTCAACGAGCAGTACTTC.